These 26 T cell receptor beta chains originate from one sample sequenced in a study of T-cell reconstitution after alpha-beta-depleted transplantation in children. A library of TCRbeta sequences, prepared with unique molecular identifiers, was generated. Each CDR3 protein is one row after TCRdb ran MiXCR on the PCR reads. The sample includes approximately 400,000 distinct CDR3 sequences, around 9.9% of them seen just once. The source material was PBMCs from the stem cell graft donor, sampled from the stem cell graft. These receptors were taken from a human donor who donated a stem cell graft to a child with acute myeloid leukemia.

The table lists this clonotype with a few counts. The rearrangement links TRBV18 to TRBJ2-3; perhaps TRBD1 as D (6 bases). V was clipped by 2 bases and J by 6 bases, with 9 bases between them. There are 13 residues in the CDR3. Germline CDR1 KGHSH, CDR2 LQKENI. DNA of the CDR3: TGTGCCAGCTCACCAGGTACAGGGGATACGCAGTATTTT. This codes for CASSPGTGDTQYF.

This clonotype was recorded at least ten times. The rearrangement joins TRBV5-6 to TRBJ1-2; D unresolved. The CDR3 is 14 amino acids. V was clipped by 6 bases and J by 5 bases, with 17 bases between them. CDR1 is SGHDT, CDR2 YYEEEE, per germline. DNA of the CDR3: TGTGCCAGCACCCCAACTCCTACTTCATATGGCTACACCTTC. Translated: CASTPTPTSYGYTF.

This clonotype was counted a few times. The gene calls are TRBV6-2 or TRBV6-3 and TRBJ2-6, with 7 bases aligning to TRBD1. Germline V gene lookup returns CDR1 MNHEY and CDR2 SVGEGT. CDR3 size: 16 residues. J was trimmed by 0 bases and V by 7 bases; bases with no gene match: 6. CDR3 in amino acids: CASTGDSYSGANVLTF. In nucleotides, the CDR3 is TGTGCCAGCACCGGGGACAGTTACTCTGGGGCCAACGTCCTGACTTTC.

This clonotype was seen more than once but under ten times. The chain combines TRBV29-1 with TRBJ2-2; 12 bases map to TRBD2. CDR1 is SQVTM and CDR2 is ANQGSEA in the germline V gene. J was trimmed by 4 bases and V by 7 bases; bases with no gene match: 4. The CDR3 covers 14 residues. CDR3 DNA: TGCAGCGCTGGACTAGCGGGACCCACCGGGGAGCTGTTTTTT. This gives the protein CSAGLAGPTGELFF.

This clonotype was observed a handful of times. This chain joins TRBV29-1 and TRBJ2-7; D might be TRBD1 (5 bases). The CDR3 sequence is 12 residues long. The germline gives CDR1 SQVTM, CDR2 ANQGSEA. Trimming cost V 7 bases and J 4 bases, with 14 bases left between them. The CDR3 region is CSAQGCPYEQYF. For the CDR3, the DNA is TGCAGCGCGCAGGGCTGCCCTTACGAGCAGTACTTC.

The chain combines TRBV12-3 or TRBV12-4 with TRBJ2-1; no clear D gene. CDR3 length: 12 amino acids. V was trimmed by 4 bases and J by 9 bases, leaving 10 bases between them. CDR3 loop: CASSSPFVEQFF. As DNA, the CDR3 is TGTGCCAGCAGTTCCCCCTTCGTTGAGCAGTTCTTC.

The chain links TRBV2 to TRBJ2-2, with TRBD1 matching over 8 bases. Germline values: CDR1 SNHLY, CDR2 FYNNEI. The CDR3 spans 14 residues. After removal of 4 bases from V and 7 bases from J, the junction contained 5 bases not matched to a gene. This chain's CDR3 is CASSADRGHGELFF. Here the CDR3 DNA reads TGTGCCAGCAGTGCCGACAGGGGACACGGGGAGCTGTTTTTT.

The chain has TRBV15 and TRBJ1-1, with a weak D call TRBD1 (5 bases). Germline-derived CDR1 and CDR2 are LNHNV and YYDKDF (reference sequence). V lost 4 bases to trimming and J lost 3 bases, with 12 bases between them. This CDR3 contains 14 residues. In DNA form, the CDR3 reads TGTGCCACCAGCATGGGACTGGGGGACACTGAAGCTTTCTTT. It translates to CATSMGLGDTEAFF.

This clonotype was observed a handful of times. The chain has TRBV12-3 or TRBV12-4 and TRBJ1-2; TRBD1 is a possible D gene (5 bases). CDR3 size: 15 residues. The V gene lost 5 bases and the J gene lost 4 bases, with 17 bases spanning the gap. CDR3 in DNA: TGTGCCAGCAGTAATATGGGACCTCCCACCTATGGCTACACCTTC. It yields the protein CASSNMGPPTYGYTF.

This clonotype was recorded at least ten times. CDR3 bases: TGCAGTGCTAGAGATTTCGGGCAGGGAAATAATTCACCCCTCCACTTT. It is translated as CSARDFGQGNNSPLHF. The chain carries TRBV20-1 and TRBJ1-6, with D possibly matching TRBD1 (5 bases). The CDR3 totals 16 residues. Germline V CDR1 and CDR2: DFQATT, SNEGSKA (reference sequence). V lost 0 bases to trimming and J lost 5 bases, with 14 bases between them.

This clonotype was observed a few times. The rearrangement joins TRBV5-1 to TRBJ1-4, with TRBD1 identical over 9 bases. This CDR3 is 15 amino acids long. The J segment lost 5 bases and the V segment lost 5 bases, leaving 7 bases of the junction unmatched. Germline CDR1 SGHRS, CDR2 YFSETQ. CDR3 loop: CASRYAGTGNEKLFF. The CDR3 DNA is TGCGCCAGCAGATACGCCGGGACAGGGAATGAAAAACTGTTTTTT.

This clonotype was detected only a few times. The chain uses TRBV27 and TRBJ1-5; TRBD1 is a possible D gene (5 bases). Trimming took 6 bases from V and 6 from J, leaving 24 bases between them. Per germline, CDR1 MNHEY and CDR2 SMNVEV (reference sequence). This CDR3 has 17 amino acids. DNA of the CDR3: TGTGCCAGCAGCCCCAGCCGTTGGGGACGGACGGGTCAGCCCCAGCATTTT. It yields the protein CASSPSRWGRTGQPQHF.

The sample holds many counts of this clonotype. CDR3 nucleotide sequence: TGTGCCATCAGTGGCGAGAGCCGAGGACAGTATAATTCACCCCTCCACTTT. Translation gives CAISGESRGQYNSPLHF. J is TRBJ1-6 and V is TRBV10-3, with TRBD1 as a possible D gene (6 bases). V was pared by 4 bases and J by 4 bases, with 17 bases between. The germline gives CDR1 ENHRY, CDR2 SYGVKD. The CDR3 loop spans 17 amino acids.

The gene calls are TRBV7-2 and TRBJ2-6, with 9 bases matching TRBD1. Germline CDR1 SGHTA, CDR2 FQGNSA. The CDR3 spans 16 residues. V was clipped by 5 bases and J by 0 bases; unmatched bases: 2. As DNA, the CDR3 is TGTGCCAGCAGCCAGGGACAGGGCTCTGGGGCCAACGTCCTGACTTTC. This sequence encodes CASSQGQGSGANVLTF.

This clonotype has a handful of counts. The V and J genes are TRBV20-1 and TRBJ2-1, with 12 bases fitting TRBD2. Looked up from germline, CDR1 is DFQATT and CDR2 is SNEGSKA (reference sequence). Trimming took 5 bases from V and 4 from J; bases not matched to a gene: 9. This CDR3 has 16 amino acids. CDR3 sequence reads: CSAFDRLAGEYNEQFF. In DNA, the CDR3 is TGCAGTGCTTTCGACCGACTAGCGGGAGAATACAATGAGCAGTTCTTC.

The chain couples TRBV5-6 to TRBJ2-4; TRBD1 matches 7 bases. CDR1 is SGHDT, CDR2 YYEEEE, per germline. The J segment lost 7 bases and the V segment lost 4 bases, leaving 11 bases of the junction unmatched. The CDR3 sequence is 15 residues long. The CDR3 sequence: CASSPGGVGWNIQYF. The CDR3, as DNA: TGTGCCAGCAGCCCAGGGGGAGTTGGCTGGAACATTCAGTACTTC.

The rearrangement joins TRBV20-1 to TRBJ2-5; 9 bases match TRBD2. Unmatched junction bases numbered 10, after V lost 3 bases and J lost 2 bases. CDR1 is DFQATT, CDR2 SNEGSKA, per germline (reference sequence). The CDR3 sequence is 16 residues long. CDR3 nucleotide sequence: TGCAGTGCTAGTATGGCGTTTGCGGGGGGGCAAGAGACCCAGTACTTC. It translates to CSASMAFAGGQETQYF.

The rearrangement uses TRBV5-1 and TRBJ1-1; no firm D call. This CDR3 contains 13 residues. V lost 5 bases and J 1 base, leaving 9 bases between the germline ends. Germline V gives CDR1 SGHRS, CDR2 YFSETQ. The CDR3 here is CASSWATNTEAFF. The DNA for the CDR3 is TGCGCCAGCAGTTGGGCGACGAACACTGAAGCTTTCTTT.

The table lists this clonotype with many counts. The chain joins TRBV14 to TRBJ2-7; D may be TRBD2 (5 bases). Between the trimmed V and J ends, which lost 2 bases and 3 bases, there was a span of 14 bases. Looked up from germline, CDR1 is SGHDN and CDR2 is FVKESK. CDR3 length: 15 amino acids. CDR3 in amino acids: CASSQLREGFYEQYF. DNA for the CDR3: TGTGCCAGCAGCCAACTCAGAGAGGGTTTCTACGAGCAGTACTTC.

This chain connects TRBV11-2 to TRBJ2-2, with D perhaps matching TRBD1 (6 bases). V was clipped by 5 bases and J by 1 base, with 14 bases between them. There are 16 residues in the CDR3. Per germline, CDR1 SGHAT and CDR2 FQNNGV. CDR3 coding DNA: TGTGCCAGCAGCCCCCGACAGGCGATGAACACCGGGGAGCTGTTTTTT. It yields the protein CASSPRQAMNTGELFF.

This clonotype has more than one count but fewer than ten. The rearrangement links TRBV4-1 to TRBJ1-5; TRBD1 matches 12 bases. The germline CDR1 and CDR2 sequences are MGHRA and YSYEKL. This CDR3 has 19 amino acids. V lost 6 bases, J lost 2 bases, and 14 bases stayed unmatched. CDR3 bases: TGCGCCAGCAGTCTGGGGGGACAGGGGGCTCAATCGGGCAATCAGCCCCAGCATTTT. It encodes CASSLGGQGAQSGNQPQHF.

This clonotype has more than one count but fewer than ten. This chain links TRBV19 with TRBJ1-5; the D gene is possibly TRBD1 (5 bases). This CDR3 is 15 amino acids long. Trimming left V 6 bases short and J 2 bases short, with 14 bases between. The V gene's germline CDR1 is LNHDA and CDR2 SQIVND (reference sequence). The CDR3 spells CASRYGTGGNQPQHF. The CDR3 nucleotides are TGTGCCAGTAGATACGGGACCGGGGGCAATCAGCCCCAGCATTTT.

In the case of this clonotype: One junction end disagrees with the germline gene, perhaps due to a read error. The gene calls are TRBV7-9 and TRBJ1-3, with TRBD1 as a possible D gene (6 bases). CDR1 is SEHNR and CDR2 is FQNEAQ in the germline V gene (reference sequence). CDR3 length equals 14 residues. The CDR3 DNA is TGTGCTAGCAGCTCCCGGGACAAGGCAAACACCATATATTTT. It encodes CASSSRDKANTIYF.

In this sample, this clonotype turned up many times. The chain combines TRBV10-3 with TRBJ2-6; D may be TRBD1 (5 bases). The CDR3 contains 17 residues. Germline V gene lookup returns CDR1 ENHRY and CDR2 SYGVKD. V lost 2 bases and J lost 2, with 13 bases in between. The CDR3, as DNA: TGTGCCATCAGTGAGGGGGCCAGTAGCCCTGGGGCCAACGTCCTGACTTTC. Its protein product is CAISEGASSPGANVLTF.

The V gene is TRBV10-3, the J gene TRBJ2-5; 7 nucleotides agree with TRBD2. The germline gives CDR1 ENHRY, CDR2 SYGVKD. V dropped 8 bases and J dropped 5; count of bases not matched to a gene: 14. This CDR3 comprises 15 residues. This CDR3 reads CAIGGGAGILETQYF. Written as DNA, the CDR3 is TGTGCCATCGGCGGGGGAGCGGGGATACTCGAGACCCAGTACTTC.

The rearrangement joins TRBV29-1 to TRBJ1-2, with no clear D. Germline CDR1 is SQVTM and CDR2 is ANQGSEA. The CDR3 covers 12 residues. V was clipped by 7 bases and J by 0 bases, with 9 bases between them. CDR3 sequence (DNA): TGCAGCGCCGCATCCTCTAACTATGGCTACACCTTC. Protein product: CSAASSNYGYTF.